This TCR beta chain comes out of a study of radiotherapy plus CTLA-4 blockade in lung cancer. Germline CDR1 SGHRS, CDR2 YFSETQ. The CDR3 extends over 16 amino acids. V gave up 3 bases and J gave up 1 base; unmatched junction bases: 8. Only in-frame clones appear in the TCRdb table, and some are missing; sequencing was by immunoSEQ multiplex PCR. In the table there are more than 90,000 clones, about 83% of which are singletons. This chain uses TRBV5-1 with TRBJ2-3, with 7 bases aligning to TRBD2. The specimen comprised peripheral blood, sampled from a patient treated with radiotherapy plus ipilimumab. This TCR was sampled from a human donor with non-small cell lung cancer who had a partial response to radiotherapy plus ipilimumab. CDR3 nucleotide sequence: TGCGCCAGCAGCTCCTCGGCGGGGGTTGGCACAGATACGCAGTATTTT. This encodes CASSSSAGVGTDTQYF.